Sequencing of this T cell receptor (beta chain) was carried out in a study of T cells in Graves' hyperthyroidism and ophthalmopathy. Trimming stripped 1 base from V and 8 bases from J, with 11 bases between. The germline V gene encodes CDR1 MGHRA and CDR2 YSYEKL. The CDR3 extends over 13 amino acids. At least ten counts were recorded for this clonotype. RNA transcripts were the template for amplifying TCR beta CDR3 regions. RT-PCR in the first round (using the HTBI primer set) targeted the TCR CDR3. MiXCR, applied by TCRdb to the multiplex PCR reads, yields one record per CDR3 protein. The sample shows fewer than 600,000 distinct CDR3 sequences, roughly an eighth of them seen only once.

This clonotype originated in a woman in her late teens or twenties with Graves' hyperthyroidism. The specimen sequenced was blood. The chain uses TRBV4-1 and TRBJ1-1, with a tentative D call TRBD1 (5 bases). Written as DNA, the CDR3 is TGCGCCAGCAGCCAAGCCGGGGGTCGGGAAGCTTTCTTT. Amino acids: CASSQAGGREAFF.